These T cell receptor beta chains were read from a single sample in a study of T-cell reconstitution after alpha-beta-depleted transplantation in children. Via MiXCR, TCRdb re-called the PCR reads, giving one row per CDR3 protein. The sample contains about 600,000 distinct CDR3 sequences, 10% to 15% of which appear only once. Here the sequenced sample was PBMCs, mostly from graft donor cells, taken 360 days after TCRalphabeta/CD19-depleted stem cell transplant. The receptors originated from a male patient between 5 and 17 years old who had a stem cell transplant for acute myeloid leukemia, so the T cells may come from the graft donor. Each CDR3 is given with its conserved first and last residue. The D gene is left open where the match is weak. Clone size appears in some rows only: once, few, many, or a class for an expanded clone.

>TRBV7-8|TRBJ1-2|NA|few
CASSPVGRSDGYTF
TGTGCCAGCAGCCCGGTAGGGAGATCGGATGGCTACACCTTC
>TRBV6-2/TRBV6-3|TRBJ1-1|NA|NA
CASRNAWGARDTEAFF
TGTGCCAGCCGTAACGCGTGGGGGGCGCGGGACACTGAAGCTTTCTTT
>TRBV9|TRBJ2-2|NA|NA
CASSREARNTGELFF
TGTGCCAGCAGCAGAGAAGCCCGCAACACCGGGGAGCTGTTTTTT
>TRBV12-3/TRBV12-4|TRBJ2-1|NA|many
CASSFGQGYNEQFF
TGTGCCAGCAGTTTCGGGCAGGGCTACAATGAGCAGTTCTTC
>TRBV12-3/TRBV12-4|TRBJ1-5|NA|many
CASSYYRVDQPQHF
TGTGCCAGCAGTTACTACAGGGTGGATCAGCCCCAGCATTTT
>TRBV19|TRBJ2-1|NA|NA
CASSIRGRGSYNEQFF
TGTGCCAGTAGTATCAGGGGAAGGGGCTCCTACAATGAGCAGTTCTTC
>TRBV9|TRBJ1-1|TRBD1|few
CASSVEDRVNTEAFF
TGTGCCAGCAGCGTCGAGGACAGGGTGAACACTGAAGCTTTCTTT
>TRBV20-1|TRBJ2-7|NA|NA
CSASDARTPYEQYF
TGCAGTGCTAGCGACGCTAGGACCCCCTACGAGCAGTACTTC
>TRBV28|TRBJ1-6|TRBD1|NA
CASSPQDRGRSPLHF
TGTGCCAGCAGTCCCCAGGACAGGGGGCGGTCACCCCTCCACTTT
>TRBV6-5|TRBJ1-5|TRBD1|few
CASSYTGQYNQPQHF
TGTGCCAGCAGTTACACGGGACAGTACAATCAGCCCCAGCATTTT
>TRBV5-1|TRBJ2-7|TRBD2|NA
CASSLGLAGGSHEQYF
TGCGCCAGCAGCTTGGGACTAGCGGGAGGTTCCCACGAGCAGTACTTC
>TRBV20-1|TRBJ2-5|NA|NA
CSASTGTQYF
TGCAGTGCTAGTACGGGGACCCAGTACTTC
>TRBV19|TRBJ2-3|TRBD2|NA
CASSSRTSGKELPTDTQYF
TGTGCCAGTAGCTCCCGGACTAGCGGGAAGGAATTACCCACAGATACGCAGTATTTT
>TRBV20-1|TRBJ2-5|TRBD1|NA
CSAREQGEAQYF
TGCAGTGCTAGAGAACAGGGGGAGGCCCAGTACTTC
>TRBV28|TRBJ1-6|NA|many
CASSYDLYNSPLHF
TGTGCCAGCAGTTACGACCTCTATAATTCACCCCTCCACTTT
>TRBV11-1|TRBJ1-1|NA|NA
CASSLGGPGPMNTEAFF
TGTGCCAGCAGCTTGGGGGGACCTGGGCCCATGAACACTGAAGCTTTCTTT
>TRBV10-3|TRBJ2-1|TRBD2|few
CAISSRVGLAGGSGNEQFF
TGTGCCATCAGCTCTAGGGTTGGCCTAGCGGGAGGAAGCGGCAATGAGCAGTTCTTC
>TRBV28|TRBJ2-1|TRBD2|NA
CASSSAGDSYNEQFF
TGTGCCAGCAGTTCAGCGGGAGATTCCTACAATGAGCAGTTCTTC
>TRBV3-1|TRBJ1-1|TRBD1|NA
CASSQGQGTEAFF
TGTGCCAGCAGCCAAGGACAGGGGACTGAAGCTTTCTTT
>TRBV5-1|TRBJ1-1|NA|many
CASSLEVAGLSGEAFF
TGCGCCAGCAGCTTGGAGGTGGCAGGCCTATCCGGTGAAGCTTTCTTT
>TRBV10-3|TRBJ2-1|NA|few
CAISGAEGGAYNEQFF
TGTGCCATCAGTGGTGCGGAGGGTGGCGCCTACAATGAGCAGTTCTTC
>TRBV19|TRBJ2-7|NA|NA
CASSSSASSYEQYF
TGTGCCAGTAGCTCTAGCGCGAGCTCCTACGAGCAGTACTTC
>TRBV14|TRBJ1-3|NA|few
CASSQVGGLGNTIYF
TGTGCCAGCAGCCAAGTAGGGGGGCTTGGAAACACCATATATTTT
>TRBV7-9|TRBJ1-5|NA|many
CASSLTTVNQPQHF
TGTGCCAGCAGCTTGACGACAGTCAATCAGCCCCAGCATTTT